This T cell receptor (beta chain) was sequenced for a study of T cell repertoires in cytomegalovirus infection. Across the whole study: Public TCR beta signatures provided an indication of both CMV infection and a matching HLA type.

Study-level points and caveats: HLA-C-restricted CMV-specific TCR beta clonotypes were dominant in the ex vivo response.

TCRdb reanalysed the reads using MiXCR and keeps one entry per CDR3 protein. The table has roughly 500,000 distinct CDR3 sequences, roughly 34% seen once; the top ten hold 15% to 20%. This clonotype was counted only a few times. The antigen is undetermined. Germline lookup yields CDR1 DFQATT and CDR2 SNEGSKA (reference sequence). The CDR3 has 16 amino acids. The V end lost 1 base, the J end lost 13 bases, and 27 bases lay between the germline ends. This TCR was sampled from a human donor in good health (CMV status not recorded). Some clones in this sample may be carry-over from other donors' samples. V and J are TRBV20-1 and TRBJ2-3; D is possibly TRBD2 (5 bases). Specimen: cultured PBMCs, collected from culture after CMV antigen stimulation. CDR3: CSARASLTLSSPPKYF. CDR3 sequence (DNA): TGCAGTGCTAGAGCTTCCCTTACCCTCTCTAGCCCCCCGAAGTATTTT.